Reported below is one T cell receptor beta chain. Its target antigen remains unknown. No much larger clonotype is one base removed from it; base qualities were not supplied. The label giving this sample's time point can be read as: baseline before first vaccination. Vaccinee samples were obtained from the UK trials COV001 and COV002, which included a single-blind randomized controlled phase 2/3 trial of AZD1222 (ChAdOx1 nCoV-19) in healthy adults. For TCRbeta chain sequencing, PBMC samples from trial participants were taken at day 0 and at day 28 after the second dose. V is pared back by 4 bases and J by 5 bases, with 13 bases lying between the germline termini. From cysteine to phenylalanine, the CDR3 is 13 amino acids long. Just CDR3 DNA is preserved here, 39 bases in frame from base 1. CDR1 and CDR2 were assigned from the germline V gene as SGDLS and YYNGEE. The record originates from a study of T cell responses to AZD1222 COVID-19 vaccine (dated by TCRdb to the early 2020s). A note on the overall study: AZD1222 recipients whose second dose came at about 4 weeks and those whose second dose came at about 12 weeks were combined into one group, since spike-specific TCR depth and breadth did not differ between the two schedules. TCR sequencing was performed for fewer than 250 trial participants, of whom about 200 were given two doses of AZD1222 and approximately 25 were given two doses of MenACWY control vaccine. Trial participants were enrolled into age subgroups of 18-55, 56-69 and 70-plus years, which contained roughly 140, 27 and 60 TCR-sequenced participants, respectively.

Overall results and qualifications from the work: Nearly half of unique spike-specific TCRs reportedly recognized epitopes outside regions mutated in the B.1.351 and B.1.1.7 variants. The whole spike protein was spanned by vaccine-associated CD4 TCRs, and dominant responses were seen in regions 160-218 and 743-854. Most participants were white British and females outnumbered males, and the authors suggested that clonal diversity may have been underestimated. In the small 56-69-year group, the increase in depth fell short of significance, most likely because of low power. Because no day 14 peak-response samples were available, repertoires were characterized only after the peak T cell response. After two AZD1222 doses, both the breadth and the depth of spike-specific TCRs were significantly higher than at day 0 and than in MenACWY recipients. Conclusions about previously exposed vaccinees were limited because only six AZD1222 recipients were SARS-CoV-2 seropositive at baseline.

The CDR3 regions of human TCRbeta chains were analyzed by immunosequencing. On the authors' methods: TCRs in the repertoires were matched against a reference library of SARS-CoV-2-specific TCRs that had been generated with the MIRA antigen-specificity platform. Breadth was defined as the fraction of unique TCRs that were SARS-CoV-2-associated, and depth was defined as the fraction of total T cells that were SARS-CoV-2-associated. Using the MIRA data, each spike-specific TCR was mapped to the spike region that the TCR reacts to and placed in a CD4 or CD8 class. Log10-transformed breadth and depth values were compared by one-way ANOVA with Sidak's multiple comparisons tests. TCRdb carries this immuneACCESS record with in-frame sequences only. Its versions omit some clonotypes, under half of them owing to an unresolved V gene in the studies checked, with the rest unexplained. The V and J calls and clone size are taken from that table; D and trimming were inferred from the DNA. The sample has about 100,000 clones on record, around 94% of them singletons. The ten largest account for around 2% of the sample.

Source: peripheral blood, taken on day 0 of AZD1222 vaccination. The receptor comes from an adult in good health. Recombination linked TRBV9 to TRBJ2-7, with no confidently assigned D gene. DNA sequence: TGTGCCAGCAGCCCAGTCTTATCCAACGAGCAGTACTTC. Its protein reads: CASSPVLSNEQYF.